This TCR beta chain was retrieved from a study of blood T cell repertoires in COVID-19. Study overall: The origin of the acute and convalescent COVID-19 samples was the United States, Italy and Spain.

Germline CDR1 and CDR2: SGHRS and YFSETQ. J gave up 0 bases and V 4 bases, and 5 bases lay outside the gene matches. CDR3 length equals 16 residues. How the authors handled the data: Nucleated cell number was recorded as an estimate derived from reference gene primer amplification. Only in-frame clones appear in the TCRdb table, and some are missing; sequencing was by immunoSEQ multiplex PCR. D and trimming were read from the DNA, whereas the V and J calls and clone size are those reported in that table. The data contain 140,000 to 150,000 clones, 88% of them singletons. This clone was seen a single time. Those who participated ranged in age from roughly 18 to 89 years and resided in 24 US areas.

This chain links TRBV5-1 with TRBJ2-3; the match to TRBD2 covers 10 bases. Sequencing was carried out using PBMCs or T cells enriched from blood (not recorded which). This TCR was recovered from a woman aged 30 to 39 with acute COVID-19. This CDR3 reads CASSLRLAGSTDTQYF. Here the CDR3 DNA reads TGCGCCAGCAGCCTGAGACTAGCGGGCAGCACAGATACGCAGTATTTT.